The 28 T cell receptor beta chains given below trace back to one sample, sequenced in a study of T cell repertoires in cytomegalovirus infection (dated by TCRdb to between 2018 and 2021). TCRdb lists the instrument as Illumina HiSeq 1500. TCRdb reprocessing: public reads trimmed at Q25 with fastp, clones called with MiXCR, in-frame beta chains kept. Rows with a matching CDR3 protein are joined into one entry that keeps the most common DNA and genes. This sample gives 500,000 to 600,000 distinct CDR3 sequences in total; about 15% of them show up just once. The top ten constitute under 30% of the sample. Sequencing used CD8+ T cells from PBMCs. These TCRs come from a human donor in good health (CMV status not recorded). Some clones in this sample may be carry-over from other donors' samples.

Many counts were recorded for this clonotype. CDR3: CASSFAPFGANVLTF. The CDR3 bases are TGCGCCAGCAGCTTTGCCCCTTTCGGGGCCAACGTCCTGACTTTC. J is TRBJ2-6 and V is TRBV4-1; D not certain. Germline V gene lookup returns CDR1 MGHRA and CDR2 YSYEKL. The CDR3 runs 15 residues. The V gene lost 5 bases and the J gene lost 4 bases, with 12 bases spanning the gap.

This clonotype has a count of ten or more. This chain joins TRBV11-2 and TRBJ2-1; 8 bases line up with TRBD2. The CDR3 has 15 amino acids. V lost 5 bases to trimming and J lost 3 bases; unmatched junction nucleotides: 6. CDR1 is SGHAT, CDR2 FQNNGV, per germline. This CDR3 is CASSVRTSIYNEQFF. The CDR3, as DNA: TGTGCCAGCAGCGTGAGGACTAGCATCTACAATGAGCAGTTCTTC.

This clonotype was seen a few times. The CDR3 reads CASSSGGTSYNEQFF. The CDR3 DNA reads as TGCGCCAGCAGCTCGGGGGGCACCTCCTACAATGAGCAGTTCTTC. The gene calls are TRBV5-1 and TRBJ2-1; the D gene is possibly TRBD2 (7 bases). The germline CDR1 and CDR2 sequences are SGHRS and YFSETQ. The CDR3 is 15 residues long. With 3 bases removed from V and 0 bases from J, the gap between germline ends came to 10 bases.

This CDR3 is CASRNGLASYNEQFF. CDR3 sequence (DNA): TGTGCCAGCAGAAACGGACTAGCGTCCTACAATGAGCAGTTCTTC. The V gene is TRBV27, the J gene TRBJ2-1, with 9 bases that match TRBD2. CDR1 is MNHEY and CDR2 is SMNVEV in the germline V gene (reference sequence). CDR3 size: 15 residues. J gave up 1 base and V 6 bases, and 4 bases lay outside the gene matches.

In nucleotides, the CDR3 is TGTGCCAGCAGCCAATTGGGACTAGCGGGGGGGAGTGACTACGAGCAGTACTTC. Its translation is CASSQLGLAGGSDYEQYF. The chain has TRBV4-2 and TRBJ2-7; TRBD2 aligns across 16 bases. V lost 2 bases to trimming and J lost 3 bases; unmatched junction nucleotides: 7. Germline V gene sequence: CDR1 LGHNA, CDR2 YNFKEQ. There are 18 residues in the CDR3.

This clonotype was seen at least ten times. CDR3 in DNA: TGTGCCAGCAGTGAAGGGAAAGCTAATGAAAAACTGTTTTTT. This sequence encodes CASSEGKANEKLFF. The chain links TRBV6-1 to TRBJ1-4; D is unclear. CDR1 is MNHNS, CDR2 SASEGT, per germline. This CDR3 is built from 14 residues. V shed 1 base and J shed 3 bases, with 6 bases lying between them.

A word on this clonotype: A much larger clone lies one base from this, so it may be a read error. This chain uses TRBV11-2 with TRBJ2-1, with 9 bases identical to TRBD2. This CDR3 is 15 amino acids long. Per germline, CDR1 SGHAT and CDR2 FQNNGV. The ends lost 3 bases at V and 11 bases at J; junction bases unmatched: 11. Here the CDR3 reads CASSFGSGGVYKQFF. Here the CDR3 DNA reads TGTGCCAGCAGCTTCGGTAGCGGGGGAGTCTATAAGCAGTTCTTC. Together with reference TRBV11-2 and TRBJ2-1, the CDR3 gives the full variable domain: EAGVAQSPRYKIIEKRQSVAFWCNPISGHATLYWYQQILGQGPKLLIQFQNNGVVDDSQLPKDRFSAERLKGVDSTLKIQPAKLEDSAVYLCASSFGSGGVYKQFFGPGTRLTVL.

In regard to this clonotype: At one of its ends the junction is not consistent with the germline gene, which may arise from a read error. The rearrangement links TRBV6-5 to TRBJ1-2, with D uncertain. In germline, CDR1 is MNHEY, CDR2 SVGAGI. The CDR3 extends over 11 amino acids. The CDR3 spells CASRSAYVYTF. The DNA for the CDR3 is TGTGCCAGCAGGTCTGCCTATGTCTACACCTTC.

The table lists this clonotype with a few counts. CDR3 sequence reads: CATRSGRTTDTQYF. The CDR3, as DNA: TGTGCCACCAGGTCGGGACGGACCACAGATACGCAGTATTTT. The chain uses TRBV24-1 and TRBJ2-3; possibly TRBD1 or TRBD2 for D (5 bases each). CDR1 and CDR2 from the germline V gene are KGHDR and SFDVKD. Trimming removed 7 bases at V and 2 bases at J, with 12 bases between. The CDR3 is made up of 14 amino acids.

This clonotype occurred a few times. The J gene is TRBJ1-3, the V gene TRBV6-5, with a possible D match to TRBD1 (5 bases). The CDR3 covers 15 residues. Trimming cost V 6 bases and J 0 bases, with 12 bases left between them. CDR1 and CDR2 from the germline V gene are MNHEY and SVGAGI. The CDR3 DNA reads as TGTGCCAGCAGGACCGACAGCCTCTCTGGAAACACCATATATTTT. This translates into CASRTDSLSGNTIYF.

This clonotype was recorded at least ten times. The chain recombines TRBV11-2 with TRBJ2-7, with D unresolved. With 0 bases removed from V and 6 bases from J, the gap between germline ends came to 6 bases. The CDR3 covers 12 residues. Germline V lookup: CDR1 SGHAT, CDR2 FQNNGV. The CDR3 nucleotides are TGTGCCAGCAGCTTAGAAGGGTTCGAGCAGTACTTC. Amino acids: CASSLEGFEQYF.

This clonotype was detected ten times or more. The CDR3 region has the DNA TGCAGCGTTGATGTGGGGTACAATCAGCCCCAGCATTTT. Translation: CSVDVGYNQPQHF. This chain joins TRBV29-1 and TRBJ1-5; D gene uncertain. V lost 3 bases and J 3 bases, leaving 9 bases between the germline ends. Germline assignment: CDR1 SQVTM and CDR2 ANQGSEA. The CDR3 runs to 13 residues.

This clonotype was found a few times. The gene calls are TRBV6-5 and TRBJ1-5; D remains ambiguous. From germline, CDR1 is MNHEY and CDR2 SVGAGI. The CDR3 spans 15 residues. The germline V and J ends were trimmed by 0 bases and 3 bases, with 9 bases remaining between them. The CDR3, as DNA: TGTGCCAGCAGTTACTCTGTGGCGGCCAATCAGCCCCAGCATTTT. It specifies CASSYSVAANQPQHF.

On this clonotype itself: Lacking the conserved final phenylalanine or tryptophan, this CDR3 likely reflects a read error. J is TRBJ2-7 and V is TRBV20-1; D possibly corresponds to TRBD1 (5 bases). The CDR3 runs 16 residues. Trimming cost V 1 base and J 0 bases, with 16 bases left between them. Germline CDR1 DFQATT, CDR2 SNEGSKA (reference sequence). For the CDR3, the DNA is TGCAGTGCTAGAGCCTTAGACAGTACCAGCTCCTACGAGCAGTACTTA. It is translated as CSARALDSTSSYEQYL.

V and J are TRBV13 and TRBJ2-1; D could derive from TRBD1 or TRBD2 (6 bases each). Trimming took 5 bases from V and 2 from J, leaving 16 bases between them. This CDR3 is built from 16 residues. The V gene's germline CDR1 is PRHDT and CDR2 FYEKMQ (reference sequence). This CDR3 reads CASSPGGGATYNEQFF. The CDR3 DNA follows: TGTGCCAGCAGCCCCGGGGGCGGAGCGACCTACAATGAGCAGTTCTTC.

The chain combines TRBV6-5 with TRBJ2-1, with D unclear. V lost 0 bases, J lost 1 base, and 7 bases lay in between. This CDR3 has 15 amino acids. The germline CDR1 and CDR2 sequences are MNHEY and SVGAGI. The CDR3 loop reads CASSYSGMSYNEQFF. CDR3 nucleotides: TGTGCCAGCAGTTACTCAGGAATGTCCTACAATGAGCAGTTCTTC.

Only a few counts were recorded for this clonotype. The chain carries TRBV9 and TRBJ2-1, with D possibly TRBD1 on 6 matching bases. This CDR3 is 16 amino acids long. The germline V and J ends were trimmed by 0 bases and 6 bases, with 16 bases remaining between them. The germline gives CDR1 SGDLS, CDR2 YYNGEE. Here the CDR3 DNA reads TGTGCCAGCAGCGTAGAAGGGGGTCGGTCTTTCAATGAGCAGTTCTTC. This gives the protein CASSVEGGRSFNEQFF.

This clonotype was counted at least ten times. The chain employs TRBV11-1 and TRBJ1-6; no clear D. Trimming cost V 5 bases and J 0 bases, with 14 bases left between them. CDR1 and CDR2 (germline): SGHAT, FQDESV (reference sequence). The CDR3 consists of 17 residues. CDR3 bases: TGTGCCAGCAGCCTCGGGCCGAGAAGCTCCTATAATTCACCCCTCCACTTT. This encodes CASSLGPRSSYNSPLHF.

A few counts support this clonotype. V usage is TRBV4-1 and J usage is TRBJ1-5; D remains ambiguous. V was trimmed by 0 bases and J by 7 bases, leaving 13 bases between them. The CDR3 length is 15 residues. Per germline, CDR1 MGHRA and CDR2 YSYEKL. In nucleotides, the CDR3 is TGCGCCAGCAGCCAAGATCCTAGCGTGGGCCAGCCCCAGCATTTT. It translates to CASSQDPSVGQPQHF.

V gene TRBV29-1 combines with J gene TRBJ1-2; 10 nucleotides align to TRBD1. The length of the CDR3 is 14 residues. CDR1 and CDR2 from the germline V gene are SQVTM and ANQGSEA. V was clipped by 6 bases and J by 2 bases; unmatched bases: 6. CDR3: CSVWGQGRNYGYTF. The CDR3, as DNA: TGCAGCGTCTGGGGACAGGGGAGAAACTATGGCTACACCTTC. Variable domain in full (rest from reference TRBV29-1 and TRBJ1-2): SAVISQKPSRDICQRGTSLTIQCQVDSQVTMMFWYRQQPGQSLTLIATANQGSEATYESGFVIDKFPISRPNLTFSTLTVSNMSPEDSSIYLCSVWGQGRNYGYTFGSGTRLTVV.

On this clonotype: The germline gene is not matched at one end of the junction; a read error may be the cause. The genes are TRBV6-5 and TRBJ2-1, with 13 bases identical to TRBD2. CDR3 length: 14 residues. Per germline, CDR1 MNHEY and CDR2 SVGAGI. The CDR3: CASRGLAGRNEQLF. As DNA, the CDR3 is TGTGCCAGCAGGGGACTAGCGGGGAGGAATGAGCAGCTCTTC.

This chain links TRBV24-1 with TRBJ2-5; no clear D gene. The V gene lost 2 bases and the J gene lost 5 bases, with 14 bases spanning the gap. Looked up from germline, CDR1 is KGHDR and CDR2 is SFDVKD. CDR3 length: 15 amino acids. The DNA for the CDR3 is TGTGCCACCAGTGATTCAACTCCCCTCCGTGAGACCCAGTACTTC. Amino acids: CATSDSTPLRETQYF.

This clonotype was seen ten or more times. The rearrangement uses TRBV6-6 and TRBJ2-7, with 7 bases lining up with TRBD1. This CDR3 is built from 17 residues. After removal of 4 bases from V and 2 bases from J, the junction contained 14 bases not matched to a gene. Germline CDR1 MNHNY, CDR2 SVGAGI (reference sequence). DNA for the CDR3: TGTGCCAGCAGTTGTACGGGCTATCACAGGGGACCCTACGAGCAGTACTTC. It translates to CASSCTGYHRGPYEQYF.

Comments on this clonotype: This may come from a read error, since a much larger clone is one base off. As the CDR3 is not closed by the conserved phenylalanine or tryptophan, this likely results from a read error. The chain employs TRBV6-6 and TRBJ2-5; maybe TRBD1 (6 bases). The CDR3 has 13 amino acids. Trimming shortened V by 7 bases and J by 5 bases, and 14 bases separated the two germline ends. Germline lookup yields CDR1 MNHNY and CDR2 SVGAGI (reference sequence). The CDR3 spells CASTEGVGETQYL. The CDR3 DNA is TGTGCCAGCACTGAGGGGGTTGGGGAGACCCAGTACTTA.

This clonotype has a handful of counts. The chain couples TRBV20-1 to TRBJ1-1, with D hard to call. Germline values: CDR1 DFQATT, CDR2 SNEGSKA (reference sequence). The CDR3 has 11 residues. Trimming shortened V by 8 bases and J by 0 bases, and 7 bases separated the two germline ends. CDR3 loop: CSLDLNTEAFF. The CDR3 DNA sequence: TGCAGTCTGGACTTGAACACTGAAGCTTTCTTT.

This clonotype came up many times. V gene TRBV28 combines with J gene TRBJ2-4, with 8 bases aligning to TRBD2. The CDR3 extends over 18 amino acids. The germline V gene encodes CDR1 MDHEN and CDR2 SYDVKM. V gave up 2 bases and J gave up 1 base; unmatched junction bases: 10. The CDR3 nucleotides are TGTGCCAGCAGTTTAAATAGCGGGATCATCGGGGCCAAAAACATTCAGTACTTC. This encodes CASSLNSGIIGAKNIQYF. The full variable domain, its missing parts supplied by reference TRBV28 and TRBJ2-4, is DVKVTQSSRYLVKRTGEKVFLECVQDMDHENMFWYRQDPGLGLRLIYFSYDVKMKEKGDIPEGYSVSREKKERFSLILESASTNQTSMYLCASSLNSGIIGAKNIQYFGAGTRLSVL.

The chain couples TRBV12-3 or TRBV12-4 to TRBJ1-1; no definite D call. The CDR3 loop spans 13 amino acids. Deletions cut 4 bases from V and 1 base from J, with 7 bases between. The CDR3 DNA reads TGTGCCAGCAGTTGCGGAGGGAACACTGAAGCTTTCTTT. Translated: CASSCGGNTEAFF.

The genes are TRBV29-1 and TRBJ1-2, with a weak D call TRBD1 (6 bases). The germline gives CDR1 SQVTM, CDR2 ANQGSEA. The CDR3 runs 13 residues. V lost 6 bases, J lost 5 bases, and 16 bases lay in between. The DNA of the CDR3 is TGCAGCGTCCTTAGGACAGAAAGTTATGGCTACACCTTC. Protein: CSVLRTESYGYTF.